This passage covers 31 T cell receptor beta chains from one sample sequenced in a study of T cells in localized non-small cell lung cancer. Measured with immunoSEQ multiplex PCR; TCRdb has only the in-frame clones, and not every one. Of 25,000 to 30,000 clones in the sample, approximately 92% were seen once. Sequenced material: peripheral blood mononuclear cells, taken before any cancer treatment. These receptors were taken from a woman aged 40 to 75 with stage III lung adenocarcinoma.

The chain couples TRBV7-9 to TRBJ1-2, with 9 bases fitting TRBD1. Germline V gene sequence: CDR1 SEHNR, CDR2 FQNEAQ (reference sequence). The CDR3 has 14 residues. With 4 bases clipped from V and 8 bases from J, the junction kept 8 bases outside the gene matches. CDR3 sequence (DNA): TGTGCCAGCAGCTCCTCCTCGGACAGGGGCGGCTACACCTTC. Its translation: CASSSSSDRGGYTF.

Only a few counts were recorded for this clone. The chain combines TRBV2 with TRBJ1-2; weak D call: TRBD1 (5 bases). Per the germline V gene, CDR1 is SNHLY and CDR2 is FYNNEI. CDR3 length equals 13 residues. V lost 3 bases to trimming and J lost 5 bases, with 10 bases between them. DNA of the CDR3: TGTGCCAGCAGTGAGACAGAGGGATATGGCTACACCTTC. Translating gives CASSETEGYGYTF.

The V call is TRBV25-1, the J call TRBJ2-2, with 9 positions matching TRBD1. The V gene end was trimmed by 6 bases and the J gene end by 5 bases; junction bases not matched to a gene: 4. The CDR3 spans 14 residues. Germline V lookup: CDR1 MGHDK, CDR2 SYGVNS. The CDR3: CASSTGGRTGELFF. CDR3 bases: TGTGCCAGCAGCACAGGGGGCCGTACCGGGGAGCTGTTTTTT.

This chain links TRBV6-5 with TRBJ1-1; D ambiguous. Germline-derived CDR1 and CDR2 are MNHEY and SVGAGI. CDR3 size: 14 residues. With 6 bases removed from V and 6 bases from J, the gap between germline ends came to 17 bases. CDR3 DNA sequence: TGTGCCAGCAGAAAACACCTCCTCGGATCTGAAGCTTTCTTT. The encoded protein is CASRKHLLGSEAFF.

CDR3 in DNA: TGTGCCAGCAGTTTTGGCGGGATGAAGGTAACAGATACGCAGTATTTT. This codes for CASSFGGMKVTDTQYF. The chain links TRBV28 to TRBJ2-3; the D gene is possibly TRBD2 (6 bases). Trimming pared 3 bases from V and 3 bases from J, leaving 16 bases between. Germline V gene lookup returns CDR1 MDHEN and CDR2 SYDVKM. There are 16 residues in the CDR3.

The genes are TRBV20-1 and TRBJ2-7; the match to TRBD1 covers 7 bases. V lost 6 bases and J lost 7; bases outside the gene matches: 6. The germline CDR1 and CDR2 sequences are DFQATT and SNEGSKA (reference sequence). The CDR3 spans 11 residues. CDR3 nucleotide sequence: TGCAGTGCCCAGGGGGACGGGGAGCAGTACTTC. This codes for CSAQGDGEQYF.

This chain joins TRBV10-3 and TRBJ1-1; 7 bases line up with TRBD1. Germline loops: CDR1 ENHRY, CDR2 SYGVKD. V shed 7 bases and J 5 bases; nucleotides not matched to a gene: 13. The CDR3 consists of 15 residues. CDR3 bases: TGTGCCATCACCCCGGGGAGGGGGCAAGGGACTGAAGCTTTCTTT. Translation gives CAITPGRGQGTEAFF.

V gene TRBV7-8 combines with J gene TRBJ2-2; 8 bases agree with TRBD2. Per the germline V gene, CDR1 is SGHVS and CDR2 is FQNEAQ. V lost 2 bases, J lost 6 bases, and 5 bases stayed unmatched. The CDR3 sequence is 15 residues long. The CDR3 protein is CASSLPAGAAGELFF. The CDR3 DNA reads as TGTGCCAGCAGCTTACCAGCGGGAGCGGCCGGGGAGCTGTTTTTT. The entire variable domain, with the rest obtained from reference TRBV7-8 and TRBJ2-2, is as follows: GAGVSQSPRYKVAKRGQDVALRCDPISGHVSLFWYQQALGQGPEFLTYFQNEAQLDKSGLPSDRFFAERPEGSVSTLKIQRTQQEDSAVYLCASSLPAGAAGELFFGEGSRLTVL.

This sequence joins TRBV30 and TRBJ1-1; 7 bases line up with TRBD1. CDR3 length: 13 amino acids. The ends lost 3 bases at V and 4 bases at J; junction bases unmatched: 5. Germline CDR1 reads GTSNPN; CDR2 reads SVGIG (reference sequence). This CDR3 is CAWRRQGGTEAFF. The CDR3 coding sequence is TGTGCCTGGAGAAGACAGGGCGGCACTGAAGCTTTCTTT.

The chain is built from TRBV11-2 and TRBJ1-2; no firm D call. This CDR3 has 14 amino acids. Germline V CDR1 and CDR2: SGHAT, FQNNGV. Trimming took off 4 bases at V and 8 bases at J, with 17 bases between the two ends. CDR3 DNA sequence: TGTGCCAGCAGCTCCACTTCGCACCCGGCGGGCTACACCTTC. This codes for CASSSTSHPAGYTF.

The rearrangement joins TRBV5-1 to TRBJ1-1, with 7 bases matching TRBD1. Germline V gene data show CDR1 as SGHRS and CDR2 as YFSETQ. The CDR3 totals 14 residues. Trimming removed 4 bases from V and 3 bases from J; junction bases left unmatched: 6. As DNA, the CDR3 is TGCGCCAGCAGCCCAACGGACAGGTACACTGAAGCTTTCTTT. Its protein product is CASSPTDRYTEAFF.

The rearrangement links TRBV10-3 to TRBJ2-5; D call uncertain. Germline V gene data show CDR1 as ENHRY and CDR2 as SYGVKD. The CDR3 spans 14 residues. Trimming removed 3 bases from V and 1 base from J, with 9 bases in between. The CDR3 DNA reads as TGTGCCATCAGTGAAGGCAGGACCCAAGAGACCCAGTACTTC. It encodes CAISEGRTQETQYF.

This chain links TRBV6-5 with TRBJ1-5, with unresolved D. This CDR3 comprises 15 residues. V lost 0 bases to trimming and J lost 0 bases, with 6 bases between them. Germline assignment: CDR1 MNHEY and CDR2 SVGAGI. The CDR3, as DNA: TGTGCCAGCAGTTACTCGATCCATAGCAATCAGCCCCAGCATTTT. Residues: CASSYSIHSNQPQHF.

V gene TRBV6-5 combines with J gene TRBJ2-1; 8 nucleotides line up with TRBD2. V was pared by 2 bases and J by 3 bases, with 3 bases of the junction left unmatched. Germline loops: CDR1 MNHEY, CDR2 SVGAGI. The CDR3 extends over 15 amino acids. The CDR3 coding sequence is TGTGCCAGCAGTTACAATAGCGGGGTCTACAATGAGCAGTTCTTC. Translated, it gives CASSYNSGVYNEQFF.

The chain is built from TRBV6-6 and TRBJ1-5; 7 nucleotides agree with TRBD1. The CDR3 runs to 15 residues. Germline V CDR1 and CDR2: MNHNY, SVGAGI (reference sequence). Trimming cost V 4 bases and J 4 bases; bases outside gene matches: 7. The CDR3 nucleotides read TGTGCCAGCAGTTTTACCGGGACAGATAATCAGCCCCAGCATTTT. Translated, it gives CASSFTGTDNQPQHF.

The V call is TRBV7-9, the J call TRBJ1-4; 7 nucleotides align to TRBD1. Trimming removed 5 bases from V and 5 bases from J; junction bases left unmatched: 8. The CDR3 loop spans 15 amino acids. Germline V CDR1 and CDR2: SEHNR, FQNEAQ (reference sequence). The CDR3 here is CASSHPGTANEKLFF. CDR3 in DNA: TGTGCCAGCAGCCACCCCGGGACAGCGAATGAAAAACTGTTTTTT.

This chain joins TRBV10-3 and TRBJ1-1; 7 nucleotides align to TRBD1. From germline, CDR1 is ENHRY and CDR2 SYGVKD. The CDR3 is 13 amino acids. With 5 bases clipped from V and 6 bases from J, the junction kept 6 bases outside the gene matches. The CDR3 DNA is TGTGCCATCAGTTCCGGACAGGATGCTGAAGCTTTCTTT. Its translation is CAISSGQDAEAFF.

CDR3: CASSWGAGYTDTQYF. CDR3 coding DNA: TGCGCCAGCAGCTGGGGGGCTGGATACACAGATACGCAGTATTTT. The chain combines TRBV5-1 with TRBJ2-3, with D perhaps TRBD1 or TRBD2 (6 bases each). CDR3 length: 15 residues. The V gene lost 3 bases and the J gene lost 2 bases, with 13 bases spanning the gap. Germline V gene sequence: CDR1 SGHRS, CDR2 YFSETQ.

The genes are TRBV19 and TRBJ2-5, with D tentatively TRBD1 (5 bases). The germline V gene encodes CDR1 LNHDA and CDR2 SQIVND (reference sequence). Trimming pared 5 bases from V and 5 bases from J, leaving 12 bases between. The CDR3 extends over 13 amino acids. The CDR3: CASSGTGPETQYF. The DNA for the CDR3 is TGTGCCAGTAGTGGAACAGGTCCGGAGACCCAGTACTTC. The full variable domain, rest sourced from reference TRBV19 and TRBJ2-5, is DGGITQSPKYLFRKEGQNVTLSCEQNLNHDAMYWYRQDPGQGLRLIYYSQIVNDFQKGDIAEGYSVSREKKESFPLTVTSAQKNPTAFYLCASSGTGPETQYFGPGTRLLVL.

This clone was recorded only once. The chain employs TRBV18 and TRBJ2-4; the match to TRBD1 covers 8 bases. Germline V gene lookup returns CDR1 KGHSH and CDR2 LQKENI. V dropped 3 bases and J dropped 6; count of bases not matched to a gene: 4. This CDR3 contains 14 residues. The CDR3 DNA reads TGTGCCAGCTCACCGCCAGGGGGCATAAACATTCAGTACTTC. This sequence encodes CASSPPGGINIQYF.

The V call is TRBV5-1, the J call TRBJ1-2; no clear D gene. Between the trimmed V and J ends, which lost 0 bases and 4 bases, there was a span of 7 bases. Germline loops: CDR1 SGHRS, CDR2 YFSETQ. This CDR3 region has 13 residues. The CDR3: CASSLEETYGYTF. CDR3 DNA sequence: TGCGCCAGCAGCTTGGAGGAAACCTATGGCTACACCTTC.

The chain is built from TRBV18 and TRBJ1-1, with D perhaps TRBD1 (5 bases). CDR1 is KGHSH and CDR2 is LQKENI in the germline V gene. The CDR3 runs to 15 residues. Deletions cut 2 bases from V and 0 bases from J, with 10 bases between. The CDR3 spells CASSPIEGLNTEAFF. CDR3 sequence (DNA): TGTGCCAGCTCACCAATTGAGGGGTTGAACACTGAAGCTTTCTTT.

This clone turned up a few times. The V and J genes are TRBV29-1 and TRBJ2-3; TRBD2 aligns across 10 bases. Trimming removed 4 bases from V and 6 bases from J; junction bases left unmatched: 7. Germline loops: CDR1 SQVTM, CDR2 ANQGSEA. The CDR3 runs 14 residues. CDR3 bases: TGCAGCGTTGCGCCTAGCGGGAGTAGGGATACGCAGTATTTT. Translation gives CSVAPSGSRDTQYF.

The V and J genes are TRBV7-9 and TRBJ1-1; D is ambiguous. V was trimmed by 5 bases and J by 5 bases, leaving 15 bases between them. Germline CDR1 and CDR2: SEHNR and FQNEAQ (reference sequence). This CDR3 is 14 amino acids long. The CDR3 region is CASSPPRGRTEAFF. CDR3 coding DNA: TGTGCCAGCAGCCCCCCTCGGGGAAGAACTGAAGCTTTCTTT.

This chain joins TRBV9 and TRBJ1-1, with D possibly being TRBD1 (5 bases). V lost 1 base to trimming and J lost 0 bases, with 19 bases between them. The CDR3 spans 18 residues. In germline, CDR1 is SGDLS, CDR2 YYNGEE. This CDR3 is CASSVSTGTEALNTEAFF. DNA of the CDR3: TGTGCCAGCAGCGTATCTACCGGGACCGAGGCCTTGAACACTGAAGCTTTCTTT. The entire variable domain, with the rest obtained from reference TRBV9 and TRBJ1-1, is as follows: DSGVTQTPKHLITATGQRVTLRCSPRSGDLSVYWYQQSLDQGLQFLIQYYNGEERAKGNILERFSAQQFPDLHSELNLSSLELGDSALYFCASSVSTGTEALNTEAFFGQGTRLTVV.

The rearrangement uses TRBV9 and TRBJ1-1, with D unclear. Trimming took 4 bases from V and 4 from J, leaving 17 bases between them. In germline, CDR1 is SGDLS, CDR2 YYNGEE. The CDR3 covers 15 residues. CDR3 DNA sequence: TGTGCCAGCAGCCCACGGGCCACGCCGGTCACTGAAGCTTTCTTT. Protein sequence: CASSPRATPVTEAFF.

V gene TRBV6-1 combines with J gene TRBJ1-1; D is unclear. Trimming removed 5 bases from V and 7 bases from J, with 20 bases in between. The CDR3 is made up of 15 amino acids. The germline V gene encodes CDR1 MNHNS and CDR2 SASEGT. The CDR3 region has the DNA TGTGCCAGCAGTCCCATGCGCTTAGGGTCGGATGAAGCTTTCTTT. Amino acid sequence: CASSPMRLGSDEAFF.

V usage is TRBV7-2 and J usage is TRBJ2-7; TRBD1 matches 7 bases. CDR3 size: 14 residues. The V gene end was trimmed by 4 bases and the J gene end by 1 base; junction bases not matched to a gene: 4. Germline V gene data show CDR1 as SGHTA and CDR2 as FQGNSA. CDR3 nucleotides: TGTGCCAGCAGCTCAGGGGGTCTTTCCTACGAGCAGTACTTC. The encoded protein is CASSSGGLSYEQYF.

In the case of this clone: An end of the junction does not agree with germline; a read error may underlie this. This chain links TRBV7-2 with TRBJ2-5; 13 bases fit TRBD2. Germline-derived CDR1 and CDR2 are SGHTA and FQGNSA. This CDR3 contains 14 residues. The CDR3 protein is CASSQGLAGDAPNF. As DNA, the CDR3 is TGTGCCAGCAGCCAAGGACTAGCGGGGGACGCCCCAAACTTC.

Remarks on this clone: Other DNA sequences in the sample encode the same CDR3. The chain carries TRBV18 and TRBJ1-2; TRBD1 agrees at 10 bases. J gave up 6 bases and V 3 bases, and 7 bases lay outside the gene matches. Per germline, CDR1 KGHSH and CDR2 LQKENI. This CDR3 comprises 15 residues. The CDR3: CASSPGTGVTHGYTF. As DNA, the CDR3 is TGTGCCAGCTCACCCGGGACAGGGGTGACCCATGGCTACACCTTC.

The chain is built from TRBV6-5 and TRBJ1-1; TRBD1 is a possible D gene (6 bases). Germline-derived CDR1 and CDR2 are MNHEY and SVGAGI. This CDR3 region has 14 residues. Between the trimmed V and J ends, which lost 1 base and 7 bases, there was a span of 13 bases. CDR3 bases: TGTGCCAGCAGTTACTTCAGGGGAAAGGATGAAGCTTTCTTT. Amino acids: CASSYFRGKDEAFF.